Listed here are 6 T cell receptor beta chains from one sample, sequenced in a study of spatial heterogeneity in lung cancer. MiXCR was run by TCRdb on the 5' RACE reads, yielding one entry per CDR3 protein. Of approximately 100,000 distinct CDR3 sequences listed, roughly a fifth were seen once; the top ten hold less than 25%. Time point here: blood at routine non-recurrence follow-up after resection. The starting material was PBMCs, obtained at follow-up. Receptors were obtained from a male donor with early-stage non-small cell lung cancer.

The chain carries TRBV29-1 and TRBJ1-1; a possible D gene is TRBD1 (5 bases). Trimming removed 4 bases from V and 1 base from J, with 10 bases in between. The CDR3 extends over 13 amino acids. The germline gives CDR1 SQVTM, CDR2 ANQGSEA. In DNA form, the CDR3 reads TGCAGCGTTGCCCGACAGCCGAACACTGAAGCTTTCTTT. The encoded protein is CSVARQPNTEAFF. The whole variable domain, remainder taken from reference TRBV29-1 and TRBJ1-1, is SAVISQKPSRDICQRGTSLTIQCQVDSQVTMMFWYRQQPGQSLTLIATANQGSEATYESGFVIDKFPISRPNLTFSTLTVSNMSPEDSSIYLCSVARQPNTEAFFGQGTRLTVV.

This chain uses TRBV14 with TRBJ2-5; D tentatively fits TRBD1 or TRBD2 (5 bases each). Trimming cost V 3 bases and J 5 bases, with 16 bases left between them. Germline CDR1 SGHDN, CDR2 FVKESK. The CDR3 has 15 amino acids. The DNA of the CDR3 is TGTGCCAGCAGCCACTCCTTTAGGGGACGGGAGACCCAGTACTTC. Protein product: CASSHSFRGRETQYF.

V gene TRBV7-9 combines with J gene TRBJ2-7, with a weak D call TRBD2 (5 bases). In germline, CDR1 is SEHNR, CDR2 FQNEAQ (reference sequence). This CDR3 comprises 15 residues. The V gene lost 4 bases and the J gene lost 6 bases, with 19 bases spanning the gap. CDR3 in amino acids: CASSYPEVHGREQYF. The CDR3 DNA sequence: TGTGCCAGCAGCTACCCGGAGGTTCATGGTCGCGAGCAGTACTTC.

This clonotype was seen more than once but under ten times. This chain joins TRBV20-1 and TRBJ2-7; D is tentatively TRBD1 or TRBD2 (5 bases each). CDR1 is DFQATT, CDR2 SNEGSKA, per germline (reference sequence). The V gene lost 2 bases and the J gene lost 1 base, with 12 bases spanning the gap. This CDR3 contains 14 residues. CDR3 in amino acids: CSARTAGASYEQYF. The CDR3 nucleotides are TGCAGTGCTAGAACAGCCGGGGCTTCCTACGAGCAGTACTTC.

The J gene is TRBJ1-1, the V gene TRBV4-1; 7 nucleotides match TRBD1. CDR3 length: 16 residues. The V and J ends lost 0 bases and 1 base, in that order; junction bases with no gene match: 5. Germline values: CDR1 MGHRA, CDR2 YSYEKL. CDR3 DNA sequence: TGCGCCAGCAGCCAAGATGGGAGGACAGGGAACACTGAAGCTTTCTTT. This gives the protein CASSQDGRTGNTEAFF.

This clonotype was detected only a few times. This sequence joins TRBV5-1 and TRBJ2-5; possibly TRBD1 for D (6 bases). With 4 bases removed from V and 0 bases from J, the gap between germline ends came to 10 bases. The CDR3 extends over 14 amino acids. The germline V gene encodes CDR1 SGHRS and CDR2 YFSETQ. The DNA of the CDR3 is TGCGCCAGCAGCAAGGGACAAAACCAAGAGACCCAGTACTTC. This encodes CASSKGQNQETQYF.